These T cell receptor beta chains were read from a single sample in a study of T cell clones after liver transplantation. Here immunoSEQ multiplex PCR was the method, and the copy in TCRdb shows in-frame clones only, minus some. The profile covers 40,000 to 55,000 clones, with about 67% appearing a single time and about 10% taken by the ten largest. Source: CD4+ T cells from blood, taken roughly 56 months after liver transplant. Receptors originate from a human patient who received a liver transplant. Some T cells may be the graft donor's. Both conserved end residues are part of each CDR3. Some rows mark clone size as missing; the rest say once, few, many or name a class of expanded clone.

j_gene: TRBJ2-1
abundance: .
v_gene: TRBV7-2
CDR3aa: CASSLQTGPYNEQFF

j_gene: TRBJ2-2
abundance: .
v_gene: TRBV7-3
CDR3aa: CASSSVGTGELFF

j_gene: TRBJ1-6
abundance: .
v_gene: TRBV5-1
CDR3aa: CASSLAGGGANSPLHF

j_gene: TRBJ1-1
abundance: once
v_gene: TRBV7-9
CDR3aa: CASSLLETGLLNTEAFF

j_gene: TRBJ1-1
abundance: .
v_gene: TRBV7-2
CDR3aa: CASSLGLSLAFF

j_gene: TRBJ2-1
abundance: few
v_gene: TRBV9
CDR3aa: CASSGGGLSSYNEQFF

j_gene: TRBJ1-5
abundance: medium-sized
v_gene: TRBV19
CDR3aa: CASSGDVDQPQHF

j_gene: TRBJ1-5
abundance: medium-sized
v_gene: TRBV4-1
CDR3aa: CASSQAGLGSNQPQHF

j_gene: TRBJ1-1
abundance: .
v_gene: TRBV5-5
CDR3aa: CASSLQVETEAFF

j_gene: TRBJ1-2
abundance: few
v_gene: TRBV6-1
CDR3aa: CASSEAFRTGTGYTF

j_gene: TRBJ1-1
abundance: .
v_gene: TRBV10-3
CDR3aa: CAISEDRWDAAFF

j_gene: TRBJ1-6
abundance: .
v_gene: TRBV5-1
CDR3aa: CASSRAGGNSPLHF

j_gene: TRBJ2-1
abundance: .
v_gene: TRBV6-1
CDR3aa: CASSERGSSYNEQFF

j_gene: TRBJ2-1
abundance: .
v_gene: TRBV5-1
CDR3aa: CASSTANGNEQFF

j_gene: TRBJ1-6
abundance: .
v_gene: TRBV5-6
CDR3aa: CASSLGQGAWSPLHF

j_gene: TRBJ2-2
abundance: few
v_gene: TRBV6-5
CDR3aa: CASSSRPYTGELFF

j_gene: TRBJ2-7
abundance: .
v_gene: TRBV2
CDR3aa: CASSERYEQYF

j_gene: TRBJ1-1
abundance: few
v_gene: TRBV2
CDR3aa: CASRQGSAFF

j_gene: TRBJ1-2
abundance: .
v_gene: TRBV28
CDR3aa: CASSRGGRANYGYTF

j_gene: TRBJ2-1
abundance: .
v_gene: TRBV30
CDR3aa: CAWRGDTLYNEQFF

j_gene: TRBJ1-4
abundance: .
v_gene: TRBV5-4
CDR3aa: CASSPGQKLFF

j_gene: TRBJ2-2
abundance: .
v_gene: TRBV5-1
CDR3aa: CASSSDSGGAGNTGELFF

j_gene: TRBJ1-2
abundance: .
v_gene: TRBV28
CDR3aa: CASGGQRDRGYTF

j_gene: TRBJ1-4
abundance: .
v_gene: TRBV7-9
CDR3aa: CASSLYSNEKLFF

j_gene: TRBJ2-3
abundance: .
v_gene: TRBV5-4
CDR3aa: CASSPRVGATDTQYF

j_gene: TRBJ1-5
abundance: .
v_gene: TRBV4-1
CDR3aa: CASKAAVDYSNQPQHF

j_gene: TRBJ2-3
abundance: .
v_gene: TRBV10-1
CDR3aa: CASSESVTGGTDTQYF

j_gene: TRBJ1-2
abundance: .
v_gene: TRBV28
CDR3aa: CGARRDYGYTF

j_gene: TRBJ2-2
abundance: .
v_gene: TRBV5-4
CDR3aa: CASSSQGGKSIGELFF